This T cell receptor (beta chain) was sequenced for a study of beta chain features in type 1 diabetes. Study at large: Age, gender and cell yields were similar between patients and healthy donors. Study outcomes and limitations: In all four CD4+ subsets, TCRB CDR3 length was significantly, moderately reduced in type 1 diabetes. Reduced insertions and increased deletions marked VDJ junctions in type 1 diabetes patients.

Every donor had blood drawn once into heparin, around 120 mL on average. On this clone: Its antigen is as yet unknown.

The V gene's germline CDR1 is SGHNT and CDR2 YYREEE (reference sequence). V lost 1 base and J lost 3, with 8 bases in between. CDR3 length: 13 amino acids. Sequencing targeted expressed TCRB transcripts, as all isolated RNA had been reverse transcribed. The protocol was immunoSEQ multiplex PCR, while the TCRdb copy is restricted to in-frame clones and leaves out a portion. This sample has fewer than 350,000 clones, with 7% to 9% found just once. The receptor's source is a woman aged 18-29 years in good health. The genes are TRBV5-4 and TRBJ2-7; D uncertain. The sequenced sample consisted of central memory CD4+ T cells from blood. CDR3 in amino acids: CASSLWLNYEQYF. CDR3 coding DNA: TGTGCCAGCAGCTTGTGGCTTAACTACGAGCAGTACTTC.